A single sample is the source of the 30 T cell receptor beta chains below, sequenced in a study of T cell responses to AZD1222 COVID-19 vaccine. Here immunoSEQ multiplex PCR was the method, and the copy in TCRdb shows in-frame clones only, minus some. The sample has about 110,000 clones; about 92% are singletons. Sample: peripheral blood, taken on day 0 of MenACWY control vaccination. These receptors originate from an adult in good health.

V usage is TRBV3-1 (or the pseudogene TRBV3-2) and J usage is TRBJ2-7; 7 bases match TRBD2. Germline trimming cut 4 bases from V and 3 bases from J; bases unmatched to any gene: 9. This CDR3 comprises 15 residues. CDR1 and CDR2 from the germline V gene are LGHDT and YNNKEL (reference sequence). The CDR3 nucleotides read TGTGCCAGCAGCCCATATACGAGCGGGGACTACGAGCAGTACTTC. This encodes CASSPYTSGDYEQYF.

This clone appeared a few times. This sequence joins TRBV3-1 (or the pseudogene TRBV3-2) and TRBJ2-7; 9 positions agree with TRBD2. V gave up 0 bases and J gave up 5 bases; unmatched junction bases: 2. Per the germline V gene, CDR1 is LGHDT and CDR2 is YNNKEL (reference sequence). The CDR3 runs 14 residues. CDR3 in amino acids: CASSQDTSGHEQYF. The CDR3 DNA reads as TGTGCCAGCAGCCAAGATACTAGCGGGCACGAGCAGTACTTC.

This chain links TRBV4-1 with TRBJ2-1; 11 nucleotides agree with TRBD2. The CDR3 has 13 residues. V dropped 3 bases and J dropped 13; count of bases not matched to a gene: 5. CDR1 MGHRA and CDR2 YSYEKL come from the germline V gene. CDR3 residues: CASSQVAGGDQFF. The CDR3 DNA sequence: TGCGCCAGCAGCCAGGTAGCGGGGGGGGATCAGTTCTTC.

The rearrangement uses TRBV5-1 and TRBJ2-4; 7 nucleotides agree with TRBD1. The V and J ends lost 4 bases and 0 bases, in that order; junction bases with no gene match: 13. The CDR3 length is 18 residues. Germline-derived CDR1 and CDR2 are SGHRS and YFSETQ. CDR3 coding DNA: TGCGCCAGCAGCCCGACAAGGGGACAGCTTCTAGCCAAAAACATTCAGTACTTC. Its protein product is CASSPTRGQLLAKNIQYF.

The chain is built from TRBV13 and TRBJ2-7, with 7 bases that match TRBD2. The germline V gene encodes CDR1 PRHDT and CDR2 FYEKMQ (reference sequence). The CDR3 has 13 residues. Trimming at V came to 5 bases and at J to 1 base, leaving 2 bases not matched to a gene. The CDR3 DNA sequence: TGTGCCAGCAGCCTCGGGGGGTCCTACGAGCAGTACTTC. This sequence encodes CASSLGGSYEQYF.

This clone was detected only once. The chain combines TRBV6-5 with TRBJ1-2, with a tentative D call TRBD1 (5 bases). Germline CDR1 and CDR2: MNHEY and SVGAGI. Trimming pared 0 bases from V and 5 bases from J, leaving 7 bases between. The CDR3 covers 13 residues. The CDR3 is CASSYSGLYGYTF. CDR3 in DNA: TGTGCCAGCAGTTACTCGGGGCTGTATGGCTACACCTTC.

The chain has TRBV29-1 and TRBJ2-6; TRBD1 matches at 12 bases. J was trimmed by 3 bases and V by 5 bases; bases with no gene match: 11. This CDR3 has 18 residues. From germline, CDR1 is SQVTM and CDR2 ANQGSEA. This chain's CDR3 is CSVSDWGTGGGGANVLTF. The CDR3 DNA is TGCAGCGTTTCTGATTGGGGGACAGGGGGCGGTGGGGCCAACGTCCTGACTTTC.

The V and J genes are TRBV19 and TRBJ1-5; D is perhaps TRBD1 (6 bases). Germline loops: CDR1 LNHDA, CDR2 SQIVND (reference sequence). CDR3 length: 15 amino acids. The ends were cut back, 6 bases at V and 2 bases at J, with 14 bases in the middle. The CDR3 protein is CASSWGGLGNQPQHF. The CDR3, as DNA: TGTGCCAGTAGCTGGGGGGGGCTAGGCAATCAGCCCCAGCATTTT.

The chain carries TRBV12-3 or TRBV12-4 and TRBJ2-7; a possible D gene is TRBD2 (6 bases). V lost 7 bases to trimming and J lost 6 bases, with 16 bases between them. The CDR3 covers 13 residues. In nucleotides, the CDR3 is TGTGCCAGCAAGCACGCAGGGAGGTTCGAGCAGTACTTC. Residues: CASKHAGRFEQYF.

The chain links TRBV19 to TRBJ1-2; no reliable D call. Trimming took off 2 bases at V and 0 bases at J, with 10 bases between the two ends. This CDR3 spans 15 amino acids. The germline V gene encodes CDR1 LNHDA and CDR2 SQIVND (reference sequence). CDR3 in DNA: TGTGCCAGTAGTATAAGAGCAGGAGCTAACTATGGCTACACCTTC. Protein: CASSIRAGANYGYTF.

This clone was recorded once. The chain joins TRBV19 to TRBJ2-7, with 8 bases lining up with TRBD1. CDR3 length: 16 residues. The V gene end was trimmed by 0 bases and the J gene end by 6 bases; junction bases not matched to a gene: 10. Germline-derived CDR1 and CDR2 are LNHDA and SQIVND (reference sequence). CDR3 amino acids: CASSIDRGRGLGEQYF. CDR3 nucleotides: TGTGCCAGTAGTATAGATCGCGGCAGGGGGCTCGGCGAGCAGTACTTC.

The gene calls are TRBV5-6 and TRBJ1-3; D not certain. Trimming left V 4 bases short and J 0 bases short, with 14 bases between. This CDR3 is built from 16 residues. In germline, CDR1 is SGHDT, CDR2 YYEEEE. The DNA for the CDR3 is TGTGCCAGCAGCCTCGGACGGCCCTTCTCTGGAAACACCATATATTTT. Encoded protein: CASSLGRPFSGNTIYF.

CDR3 in amino acids: CASSRTVTDTQYF. CDR3 DNA: TGTGCCAGCAGCCGGACTGTCACAGATACGCAGTATTTT. The rearrangement uses TRBV6-5 and TRBJ2-3, with a possible D match to TRBD2 (5 bases). Germline V lookup: CDR1 MNHEY, CDR2 SVGAGI. The CDR3 length is 13 residues. V was trimmed by 6 bases and J by 2 bases, leaving 9 bases between them.

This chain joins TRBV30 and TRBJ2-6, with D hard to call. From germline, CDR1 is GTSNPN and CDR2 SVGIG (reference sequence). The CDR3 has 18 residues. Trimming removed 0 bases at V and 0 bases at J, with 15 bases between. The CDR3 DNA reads TGTGCCTGGAGTGTAGTGAGAGTAGGGCCCTCTGGGGCCAACGTCCTGACTTTC. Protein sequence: CAWSVVRVGPSGANVLTF.

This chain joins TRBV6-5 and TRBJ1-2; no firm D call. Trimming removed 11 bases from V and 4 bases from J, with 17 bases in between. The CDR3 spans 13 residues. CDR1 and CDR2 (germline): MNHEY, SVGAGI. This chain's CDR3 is CASTEPETYGYTF. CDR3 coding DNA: TGTGCCTCGACGGAGCCAGAGACCTATGGCTACACCTTC.

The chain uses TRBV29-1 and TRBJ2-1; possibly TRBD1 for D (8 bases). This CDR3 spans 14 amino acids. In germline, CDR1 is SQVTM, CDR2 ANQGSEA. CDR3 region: CITGGESSYNEQFF. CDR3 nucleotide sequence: TGCATCACAGGGGGGGAAAGCTCCTACAATGAGCAGTTCTTC.

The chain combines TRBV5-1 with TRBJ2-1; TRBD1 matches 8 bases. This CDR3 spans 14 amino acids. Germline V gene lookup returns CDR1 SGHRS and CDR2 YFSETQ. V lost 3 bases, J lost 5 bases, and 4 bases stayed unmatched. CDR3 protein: CASSSGQGNNEQFF. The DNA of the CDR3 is TGCGCCAGCAGCTCAGGACAGGGAAACAATGAGCAGTTCTTC.

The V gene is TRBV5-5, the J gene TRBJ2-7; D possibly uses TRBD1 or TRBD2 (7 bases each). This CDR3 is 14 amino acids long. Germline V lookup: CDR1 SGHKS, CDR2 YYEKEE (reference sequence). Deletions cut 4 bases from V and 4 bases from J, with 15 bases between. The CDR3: CASSLRQGGYEQYF. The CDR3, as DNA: TGTGCCAGCAGCCTAAGACAGGGAGGGTACGAGCAGTACTTC.

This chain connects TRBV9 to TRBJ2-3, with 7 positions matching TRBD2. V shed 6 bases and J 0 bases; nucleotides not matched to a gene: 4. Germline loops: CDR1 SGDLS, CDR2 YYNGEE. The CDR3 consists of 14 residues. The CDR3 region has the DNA TGTGCCAGCACCAGCGGGGACAGCACAGATACGCAGTATTTT. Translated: CASTSGDSTDTQYF.

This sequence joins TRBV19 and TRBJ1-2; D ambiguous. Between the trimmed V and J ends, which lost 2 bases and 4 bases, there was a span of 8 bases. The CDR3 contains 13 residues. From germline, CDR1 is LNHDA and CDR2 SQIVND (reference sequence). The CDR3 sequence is CASSIIIAYGYTF. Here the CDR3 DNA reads TGTGCCAGTAGTATAATCATTGCCTATGGCTACACCTTC.

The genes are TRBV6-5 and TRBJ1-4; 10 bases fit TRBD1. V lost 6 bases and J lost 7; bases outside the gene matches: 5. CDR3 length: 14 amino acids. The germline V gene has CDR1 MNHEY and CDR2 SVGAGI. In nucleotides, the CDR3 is TGTGCCAGCAGACGACAGGGGGCTGGTGAAAAACTGTTTTTT. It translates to CASRRQGAGEKLFF.

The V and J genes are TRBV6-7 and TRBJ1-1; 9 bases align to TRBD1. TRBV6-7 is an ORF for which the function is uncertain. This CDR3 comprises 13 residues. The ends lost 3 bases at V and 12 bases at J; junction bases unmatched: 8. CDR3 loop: CASSYDRGEATFF. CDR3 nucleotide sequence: TGTGCCAGCAGTTATGACAGGGGGGAGGCGACTTTCTTT.

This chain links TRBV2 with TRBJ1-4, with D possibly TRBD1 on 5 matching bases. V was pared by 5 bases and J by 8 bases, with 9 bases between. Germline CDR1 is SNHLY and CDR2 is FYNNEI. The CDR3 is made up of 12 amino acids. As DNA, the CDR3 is TGTGCCAGCAGTAATGGGGGGGAAAAACTGTTTTTT. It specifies CASSNGGEKLFF. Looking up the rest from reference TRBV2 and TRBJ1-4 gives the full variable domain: EPEVTQTPSHQVTQMGQEVILRCVPISNHLYFYWYRQILGQKVEFLVSFYNNEISEKSEIFDDQFSVERPDGSNFTLKIRSTKLEDSAMYFCASSNGGEKLFFGSGTQLSVL.

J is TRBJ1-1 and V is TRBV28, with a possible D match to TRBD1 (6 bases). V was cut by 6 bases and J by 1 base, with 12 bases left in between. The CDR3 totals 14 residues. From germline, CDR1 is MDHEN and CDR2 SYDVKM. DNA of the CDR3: TGTGCCAGCAGGGAGTACAGGGCGAACACTGAAGCTTTCTTT. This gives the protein CASREYRANTEAFF.

This CDR3 reads CASRQGVGQPQHF. The CDR3 DNA follows: TGTGCCAGCAGACAGGGGGTAGGTCAGCCCCAGCATTTT. The chain carries TRBV3-1 (or the pseudogene TRBV3-2) and TRBJ1-5; 8 bases align to TRBD1. The CDR3 spans 13 residues. CDR1 LGHDT and CDR2 YNNKEL come from the germline V gene (reference sequence). J gave up 6 bases and V 6 bases, and 4 bases lay outside the gene matches.

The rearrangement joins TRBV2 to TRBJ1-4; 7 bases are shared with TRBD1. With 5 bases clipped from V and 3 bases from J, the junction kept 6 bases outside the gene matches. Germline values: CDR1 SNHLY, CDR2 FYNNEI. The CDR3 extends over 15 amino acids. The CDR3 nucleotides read TGTGCCAGCAGTTCAAGGACAGGATCTAATGAAAAACTGTTTTTT. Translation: CASSSRTGSNEKLFF.

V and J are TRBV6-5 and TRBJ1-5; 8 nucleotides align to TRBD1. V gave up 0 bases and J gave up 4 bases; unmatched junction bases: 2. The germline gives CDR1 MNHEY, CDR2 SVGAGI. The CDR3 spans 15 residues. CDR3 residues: CASSYSQGVNQPQHF. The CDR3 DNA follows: TGTGCCAGCAGTTACTCACAGGGGGTTAATCAGCCCCAGCATTTT.

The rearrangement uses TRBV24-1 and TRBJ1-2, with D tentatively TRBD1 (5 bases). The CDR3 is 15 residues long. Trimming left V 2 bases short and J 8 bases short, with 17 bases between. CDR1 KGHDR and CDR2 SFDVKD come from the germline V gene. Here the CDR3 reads CATSDSFDRRGGYTF. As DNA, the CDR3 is TGTGCCACCAGTGATTCGTTCGACCGGAGGGGAGGCTACACCTTC.

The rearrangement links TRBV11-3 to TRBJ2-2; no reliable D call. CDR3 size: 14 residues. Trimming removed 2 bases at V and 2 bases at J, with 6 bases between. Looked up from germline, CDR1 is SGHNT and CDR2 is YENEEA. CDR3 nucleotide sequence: TGTGCCAGCAGCTTAACGACCAACACCGGGGAGCTGTTTTTT. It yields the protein CASSLTTNTGELFF.

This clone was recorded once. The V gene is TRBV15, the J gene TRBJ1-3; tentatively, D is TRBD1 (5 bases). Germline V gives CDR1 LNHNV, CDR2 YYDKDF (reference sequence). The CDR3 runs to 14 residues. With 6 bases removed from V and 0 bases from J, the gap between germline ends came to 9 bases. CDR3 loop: CATRGQLSGNTIYF. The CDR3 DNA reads TGTGCCACCAGGGGGCAGCTCTCTGGAAACACCATATATTTT.